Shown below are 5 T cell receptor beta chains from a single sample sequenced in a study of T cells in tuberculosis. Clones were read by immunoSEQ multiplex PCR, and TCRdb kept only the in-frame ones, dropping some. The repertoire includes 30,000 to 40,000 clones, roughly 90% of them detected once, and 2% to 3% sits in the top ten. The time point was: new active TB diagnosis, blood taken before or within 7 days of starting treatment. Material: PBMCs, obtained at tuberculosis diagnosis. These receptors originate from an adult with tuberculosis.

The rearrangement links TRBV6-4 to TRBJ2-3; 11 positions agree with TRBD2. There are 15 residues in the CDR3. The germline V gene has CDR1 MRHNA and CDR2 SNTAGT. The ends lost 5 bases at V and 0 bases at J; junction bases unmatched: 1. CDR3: CASSLAGGSTDTQYF. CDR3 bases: TGTGCCAGCAGTCTAGCGGGGGGCAGCACAGATACGCAGTATTTT.

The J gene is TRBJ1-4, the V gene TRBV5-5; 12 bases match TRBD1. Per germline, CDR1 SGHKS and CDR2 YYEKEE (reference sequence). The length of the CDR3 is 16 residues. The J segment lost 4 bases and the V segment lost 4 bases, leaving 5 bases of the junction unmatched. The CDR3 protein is CASSQGQGAGNEKLFF. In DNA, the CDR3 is TGTGCCAGCAGCCAGGGACAGGGGGCCGGTAATGAAAAACTGTTTTTT.

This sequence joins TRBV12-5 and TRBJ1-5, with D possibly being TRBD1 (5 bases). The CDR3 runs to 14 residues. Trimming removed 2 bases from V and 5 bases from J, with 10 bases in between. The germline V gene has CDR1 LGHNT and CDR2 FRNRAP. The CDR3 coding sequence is TGTGCTAGTGGTTTGTCCAGGGTGCATCAGCCCCAGCATTTT. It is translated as CASGLSRVHQPQHF.

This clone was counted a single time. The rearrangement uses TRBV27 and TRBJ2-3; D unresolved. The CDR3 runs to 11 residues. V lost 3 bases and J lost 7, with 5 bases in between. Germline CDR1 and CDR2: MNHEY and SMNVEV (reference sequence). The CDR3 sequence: CASSFLNTQYF. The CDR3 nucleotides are TGTGCCAGCAGTTTCCTAAATACGCAGTATTTT.

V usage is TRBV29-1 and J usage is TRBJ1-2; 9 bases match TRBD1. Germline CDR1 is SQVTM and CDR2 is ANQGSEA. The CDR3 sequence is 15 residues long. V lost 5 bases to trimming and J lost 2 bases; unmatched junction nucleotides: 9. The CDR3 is CSVFSGQGSNYGYTF. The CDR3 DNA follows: TGCAGCGTTTTTTCAGGACAGGGGTCGAACTATGGCTACACCTTC.